Given below is one T cell receptor beta chain in context. The target antigen is unknown. This CDR3 has 15 amino acids. Germline V gives CDR1 MNHEY, CDR2 SVGAGI. V was clipped by 4 bases and J by 5 bases; unmatched bases: 10. Primers: 60 Vbeta forward and 13 Jbeta reverse. TCRdb keeps only in-frame clones here, not all; method: immunoSEQ multiplex PCR. The sample table sets out tens of thousands of clones. These data come from a study of cytomegalovirus exposure and HLA in healthy donors. Whole-study findings and limits: Analyzed later, most CMV-associated TCR beta chains appeared HLA-restricted.

The sequenced material came from PBMCs. This clonotype was obtained from a man between 60 and 75 years old in good health and CMV-seropositive. The V gene is TRBV6-5, the J gene TRBJ2-5, with 7 bases fitting TRBD2. Here the CDR3 reads CASSSSSGGVETQYF. In nucleotides, the CDR3 is TGTGCCAGCAGTTCCTCTAGCGGAGGCGTGGAGACCCAGTACTTC.